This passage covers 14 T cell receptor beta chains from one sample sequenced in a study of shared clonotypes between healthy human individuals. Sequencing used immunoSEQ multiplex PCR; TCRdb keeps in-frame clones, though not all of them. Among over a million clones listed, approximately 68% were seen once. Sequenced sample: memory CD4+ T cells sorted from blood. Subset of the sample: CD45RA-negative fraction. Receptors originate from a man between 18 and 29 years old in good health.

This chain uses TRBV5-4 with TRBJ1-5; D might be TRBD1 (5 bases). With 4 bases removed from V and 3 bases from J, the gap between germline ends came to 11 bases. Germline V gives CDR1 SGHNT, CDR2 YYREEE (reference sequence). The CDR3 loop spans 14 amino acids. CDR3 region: CASSHGTANQPQHF. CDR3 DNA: TGTGCCAGCAGCCACGGGACGGCCAATCAGCCCCAGCATTTT.

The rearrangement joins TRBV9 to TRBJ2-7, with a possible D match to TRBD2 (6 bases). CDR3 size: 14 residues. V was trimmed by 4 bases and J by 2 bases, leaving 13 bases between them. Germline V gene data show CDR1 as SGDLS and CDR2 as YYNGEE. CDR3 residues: CASSPTGLAYEQYF. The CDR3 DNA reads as TGTGCCAGCAGCCCAACGGGACTCGCCTACGAGCAGTACTTC.

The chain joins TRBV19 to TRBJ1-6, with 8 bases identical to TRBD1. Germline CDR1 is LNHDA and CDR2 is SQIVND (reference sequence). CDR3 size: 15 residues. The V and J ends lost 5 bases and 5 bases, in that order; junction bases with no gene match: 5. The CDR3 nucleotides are TGTGCCAGTAGTCTTGGGACAGGCAATAATTCACCCCTCCACTTT. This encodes CASSLGTGNNSPLHF.

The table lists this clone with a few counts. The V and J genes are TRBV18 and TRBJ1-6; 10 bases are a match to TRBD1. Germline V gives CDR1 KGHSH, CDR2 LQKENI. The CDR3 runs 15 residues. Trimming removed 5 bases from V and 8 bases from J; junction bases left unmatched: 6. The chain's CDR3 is CASSSWTGGDSPLHF. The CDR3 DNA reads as TGTGCCAGCTCATCGTGGACAGGGGGAGATTCACCCCTCCACTTT.

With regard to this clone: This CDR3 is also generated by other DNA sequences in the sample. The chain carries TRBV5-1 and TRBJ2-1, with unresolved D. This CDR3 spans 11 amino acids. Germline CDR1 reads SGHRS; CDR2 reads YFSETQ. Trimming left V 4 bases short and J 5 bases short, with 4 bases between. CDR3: CASSRNNEQFF. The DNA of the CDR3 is TGCGCCAGCAGCCGTAACAATGAGCAGTTCTTC.

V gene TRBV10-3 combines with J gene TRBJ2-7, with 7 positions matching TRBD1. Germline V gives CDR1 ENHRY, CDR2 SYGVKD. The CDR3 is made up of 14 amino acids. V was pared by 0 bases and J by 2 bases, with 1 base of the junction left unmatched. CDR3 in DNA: TGTGCCATCAGTGAGTCTGACAGGGCCTACGAGCAGTACTTC. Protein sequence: CAISESDRAYEQYF.

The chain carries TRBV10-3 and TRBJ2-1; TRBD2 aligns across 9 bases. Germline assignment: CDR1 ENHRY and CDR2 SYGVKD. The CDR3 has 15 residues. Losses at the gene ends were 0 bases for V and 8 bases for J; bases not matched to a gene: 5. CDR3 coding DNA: TGTGCCATCAGTGAGTCGCGCGGGGGGGTCGATGAGCAGTTCTTC. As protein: CAISESRGGVDEQFF.

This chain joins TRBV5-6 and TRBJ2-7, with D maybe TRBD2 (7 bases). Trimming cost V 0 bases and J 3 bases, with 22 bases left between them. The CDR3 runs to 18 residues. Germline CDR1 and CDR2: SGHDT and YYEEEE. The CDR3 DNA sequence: TGTGCCAGCAGCTTGGCCGGATCCGTCACGGGGGGCGGCTACGAGCAGTACTTC. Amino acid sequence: CASSLAGSVTGGGYEQYF.

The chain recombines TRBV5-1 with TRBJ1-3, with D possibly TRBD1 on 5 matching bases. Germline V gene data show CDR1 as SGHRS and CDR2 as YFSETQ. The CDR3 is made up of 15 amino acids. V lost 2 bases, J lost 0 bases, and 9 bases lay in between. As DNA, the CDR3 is TGCGCCAGCAGCTTCCAGGGACTCTCTGGAAACACCATATATTTT. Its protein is CASSFQGLSGNTIYF.

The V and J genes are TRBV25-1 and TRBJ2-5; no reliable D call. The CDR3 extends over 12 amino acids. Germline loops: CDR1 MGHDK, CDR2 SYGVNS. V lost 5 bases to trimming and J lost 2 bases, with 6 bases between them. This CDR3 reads CASSTYQETQYF. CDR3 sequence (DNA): TGTGCCAGCAGTACTTATCAAGAGACCCAGTACTTC.

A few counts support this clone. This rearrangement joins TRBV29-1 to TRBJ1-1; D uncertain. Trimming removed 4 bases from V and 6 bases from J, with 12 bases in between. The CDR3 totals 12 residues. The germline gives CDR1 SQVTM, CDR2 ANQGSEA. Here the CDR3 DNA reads TGCAGCGTTGGCCTTATGTCCGCTGAAGCTTTCTTT. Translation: CSVGLMSAEAFF.

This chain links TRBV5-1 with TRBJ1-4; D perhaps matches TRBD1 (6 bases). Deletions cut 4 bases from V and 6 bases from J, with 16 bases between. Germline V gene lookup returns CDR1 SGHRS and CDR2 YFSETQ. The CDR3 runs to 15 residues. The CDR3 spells CASSAGAGGDEKLFF. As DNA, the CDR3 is TGCGCCAGCAGCGCGGGGGCCGGGGGCGATGAAAAACTGTTTTTT.

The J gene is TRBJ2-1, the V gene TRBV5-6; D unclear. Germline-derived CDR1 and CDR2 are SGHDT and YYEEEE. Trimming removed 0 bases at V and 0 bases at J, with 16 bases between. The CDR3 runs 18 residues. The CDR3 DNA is TGTGCCAGCAGCTTGGTTAGTTTGGCGGCGAGCTCCTACAATGAGCAGTTCTTC. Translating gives CASSLVSLAASSYNEQFF. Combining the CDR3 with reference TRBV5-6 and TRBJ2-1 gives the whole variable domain DAGVTQSPTHLIKTRGQQVTLRCSPKSGHDTVSWYQQALGQGPQFIFQYYEEEERQRGNFPDRFSGHQFPNYSSELNVNALLLGDSALYLCASSLVSLAASSYNEQFFGPGTRLTVL.

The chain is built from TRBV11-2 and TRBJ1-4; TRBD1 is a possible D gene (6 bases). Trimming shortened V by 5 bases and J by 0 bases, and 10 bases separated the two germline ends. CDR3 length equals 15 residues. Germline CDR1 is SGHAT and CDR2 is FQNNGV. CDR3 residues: CASSRQVTTNEKLFF. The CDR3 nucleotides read TGTGCCAGCAGCAGACAGGTTACAACTAATGAAAAACTGTTTTTT.